This T cell receptor beta chain derives from a study of CD8+ T cells in alopecia areata. About the research overall: Tofacitinib exposure lasted 6 to 18 months, followed by 6 months off drug. Regarding the study as a whole: Lesional scalp exceeded normal scalp in clonality, especially in alopecia totalis/universalis.

Concerning this clone itself: What it recognizes is unknown.

TCR sequencing used cDNA made by reverse transcription of extracted RNA. Clones were read by immunoSEQ multiplex PCR, and TCRdb kept only the in-frame ones, dropping some. Of hundreds of thousands of clones in the sample, approximately 61% were seen once. Patients with alopecia areata provided lesional scalp punch biopsies as well as peripheral blood. The material was CD4+ T cells sorted from blood, obtained at week 0. The source of this sequence is a human donor with alopecia areata.

CDR3 amino acids: CASSIGTGEWYEQFF. The CDR3 nucleotides read TGTGCCAGTAGTATCGGGACAGGGGAGTGGTATGAGCAGTTCTTC. This sequence joins TRBV19 and TRBJ2-1, with 10 positions matching TRBD1. The CDR3 runs to 15 residues. Germline V gene data show CDR1 as LNHDA and CDR2 as SQIVND (reference sequence). After removal of 3 bases from V and 8 bases from J, the junction contained 7 bases not matched to a gene.